The clone carrying this TCR beta chain was seen at least ten times. Its target is not known. The sample originates from a study of identical twins. Broader study findings: Insertion counts were lower in abundant cord blood beta clonotypes, a trend that memory repertoires did not show. Conclusions were drawn cross-sectionally by statistical analysis, without following the same donors.

The CDR3 extends over 14 amino acids. Trimming took off 8 bases at V and 5 bases at J, with 19 bases between the two ends. Germline V gene data show CDR1 as SNHLY and CDR2 as FYNNEI. TCRdb reprocessed the 5' RACE reads via MiXCR and lists one record per CDR3 protein. Of hundreds of thousands of distinct CDR3 sequences in the sample, roughly 7% were seen once. This same sample was also taken into another study, of yellow fever vaccine responses in identical twins.

The TCR sequence derives from a woman between 18 and 30 years old in good health. Source material: memory (CD45RO+) T cells sorted from blood. This rearrangement joins TRBV2 to TRBJ2-7, with TRBD2 as a possible D gene (7 bases). The CDR3 loop reads CASVMGRGLNEQYF. As DNA, the CDR3 is TGTGCCAGCGTGATGGGGAGGGGGTTGAACGAGCAGTACTTC.